Listed below are T cell receptor beta chains from one sample, sequenced in a study of T cells after yellow fever vaccination. From the 5' RACE reads, TCRdb called clonotypes with MiXCR, one entry per CDR3 protein. This table holds under 600,000 distinct CDR3 sequences, 13% found once. Specimen: PBMCs, collected on the day of the yellow fever booster vaccination. All receptors come from a man aged 25-45 years who received the YFV17D yellow fever vaccine. Both conserved end residues are part of each CDR3. A D gene is named only where the DNA matches it firmly. Not every row has a clone size; where given, it reads once, few, many or a size class.

>few|TRBD2|TRBJ2-7|TRBV20-1
TGCAGTGCTAGAAAACTAGCGGGAAACAACTACGAGCAGTACTTC
CSARKLAGNNYEQYF
>.|.|TRBJ2-5|TRBV6-2/TRBV6-3
TGTGCCAGCAGTCCCGTGGGGGTAAGCGGTCAAGAGACCCAGTACTTC
CASSPVGVSGQETQYF
>few|TRBD2|TRBJ2-1|TRBV28
TGTGCCAGCAGATCGGGAGGGCCCTACAATGAGCAGTTCTTC
CASRSGGPYNEQFF
>.|TRBD2|TRBJ2-1|TRBV20-1
TGCAGTGCTAGAGATTCCGGGACTAGCGGGTGGAAGCAGTTCTTC
CSARDSGTSGWKQFF
>.|TRBD2|TRBJ2-1|TRBV11-3
TGTGCCAGCAGCCCAGGGACTAGCAATGAGCAGTTCTTC
CASSPGTSNEQFF
>.|TRBD1|TRBJ1-1|TRBV30
TGTGCCTGGGGGACAGGGCCAAACACTGAAGCTTTCTTT
CAWGTGPNTEAFF
>.|TRBD1|TRBJ2-7|TRBV4-3
TGCGCCAGCAGCCCGTCCGGGACAGAAGTCTACGAGCAGTACTTC
CASSPSGTEVYEQYF
>.|.|TRBJ1-2|TRBV30
TGTGCCTGGAGTTATAACAAAGGCTACACCTTC
CAWSYNKGYTF
>.|.|TRBJ2-7|TRBV6-5
TGTGCCAGCAGTTACTCGACGGGTCACAGCTCCTACGAGCAGTACTTC
CASSYSTGHSSYEQYF
>few|.|TRBJ1-2|TRBV7-8
TGTGCCAGCAGCTTAGAACCAGGGGTTAATGGCTACACCTTC
CASSLEPGVNGYTF
>few|.|TRBJ2-5|TRBV20-1
TGCAGTGCTAGAGATTTAGCCCGAGGGGCCCAGTACTTC
CSARDLARGAQYF
>few|TRBD1|TRBJ2-7|TRBV30
TGTGCCTGGAGTAACTACCGGGACAGGGACTACGAGCAGTACTTC
CAWSNYRDRDYEQYF
>few|.|TRBJ2-1|TRBV30
TGTGCCTGGAGCGTCCCCCCCGGCGGTGAGCAGTTCTTC
CAWSVPPGGEQFF
>few|.|TRBJ2-6|TRBV29-1
TGCAGCGTTGGCGAGGGGAATGGGGCCAACGTCCTGACTTTC
CSVGEGNGANVLTF
>many|.|TRBJ2-5|TRBV5-1
TGCGCCAGCAGCTTGGTAGGGTCGGGGACCCAGTACTTC
CASSLVGSGTQYF
>.|TRBD1|TRBJ2-7|TRBV25-1
TGTGCCAGCAGTGATTCAGGGGGCGAAAAATACGAGCAGTACTTC
CASSDSGGEKYEQYF
>.|.|TRBJ2-7|TRBV19
TGTGCCAGTAGTTGGAGGATGGCTCCCTACGAGCAGTACTTC
CASSWRMAPYEQYF
>.|.|TRBJ2-5|TRBV7-9
TGTGCCAGCAGCCGTACGCCGGGAGCGGGTGAGACCCAGTACTTC
CASSRTPGAGETQYF
>.|TRBD2|TRBJ2-1|TRBV28
TGTGCCAGCAGTTTACCCAGCGGGAGAGGGAATGAGCAGTTCTTC
CASSLPSGRGNEQFF
>few|.|TRBJ1-3|TRBV28
TGTGCCAGCAGTAAAGGACGCTTGGCGGGAAACACCATATATTTT
CASSKGRLAGNTIYF
>few|.|TRBJ2-7|TRBV11-2
TGTGCCAGCAGCTTAGACCCGACAGCGCCGCAGTACTTC
CASSLDPTAPQYF
>.|.|TRBJ2-7|TRBV28
TGTGCCAGCATTCGAAGTCCGGGACTCAATCCGACCGAGCAGTACTTC
CASIRSPGLNPTEQYF
>many|.|TRBJ1-5|TRBV27
TGTGCCAGCAGTTCATCAGGGGTTGGACAGCCCCAGCATTTT
CASSSSGVGQPQHF
>.|TRBD2|TRBJ2-2|TRBV20-1
TGCAGTGCTTCGCAGTCGGGACTAGCGGGAAGAAAGGGCCGGGAGCTGTTTTTT
CSASQSGLAGRKGRELFF
>few|TRBD2|TRBJ2-5|TRBV5-1
TGCGCCAGCAGCCTCCGGACTAGCGGGAAAGGGGAGACCCAGTACTTC
CASSLRTSGKGETQYF
>.|TRBD1|TRBJ2-2|TRBV19
TGTGCCAGTAGTACCCCCTACAGGGGTACCGGGGAGCTGTTTTTT
CASSTPYRGTGELFF
>.|TRBD2|TRBJ2-1|TRBV18
TGTGCCAGCTCAACTACTAAACTAGCGGGAGATTACAATGAGCAGTTCTTC
CASSTTKLAGDYNEQFF
>many|.|TRBJ2-1|TRBV5-1
TGCGCCAGCAGCTTAGAGCAGGGCTCCTACAATGAGCAGTTCTTC
CASSLEQGSYNEQFF
>.|.|TRBJ1-4|TRBV20-1
TGCAGTGCCCCGGGAGCAAAAGCGGAAAAACTGTTTTTT
CSAPGAKAEKLFF
>few|.|TRBJ2-7|TRBV28
TGTGCCAGCAGTTTAAATGTTGGGGGTTTCAATTACGAGCAGTACTTC
CASSLNVGGFNYEQYF
>few|.|TRBJ1-2|TRBV25-1
TGTGCCAGCAGTGATCGGGAGGGGCAAAACAACTATGGCTACACCTTC
CASSDREGQNNYGYTF
>.|.|TRBJ2-3|TRBV20-1
TGCAGTGCTCCTAGGGGAACAGCGACCACGCAGTATTTT
CSAPRGTATTQYF
>.|.|TRBJ2-1|TRBV30
TGTGCCTGGAGTGTACTTCGCGACGCGGAGCAGTTCTTC
CAWSVLRDAEQFF
>.|.|TRBJ2-3|TRBV13
TGTGCCAGCAGGGAGGCGAACACAGATACGCAGTATTTT
CASREANTDTQYF
>many|.|TRBJ2-7|TRBV5-1
TGCGCCAGCATGCTCAGGGACGAGCAGTACTTC
CASMLRDEQYF
>many|TRBD1|TRBJ1-2|TRBV5-1
TGCGCCAGCCAAATGACAGGGGGCGACTATGGCTACACCTTC
CASQMTGGDYGYTF
>few|TRBD2|TRBJ2-4|TRBV19
TGTGCCAGCCATAGCGGGAGGACCAAAAACATTCAGTACTTC
CASHSGRTKNIQYF
>few|TRBD1|TRBJ1-5|TRBV6-2/TRBV6-3
TGTGCCAGCAGTCCTCCTCGGGACAGGAATCAGCCCCAGCATTTT
CASSPPRDRNQPQHF
>few|.|TRBJ2-5|TRBV7-2
TGTGCCAGCACCTTTTCCCTCCAAGAGACCCAGTACTTC
CASTFSLQETQYF
>.|.|TRBJ2-3|TRBV23-1
TGCGCCAGCAGCATAAAAGGAAGTCCCAGGGGAGCAGGCACAGATACGCAGTATTTT
CASSIKGSPRGAGTDTQYF
>few|TRBD1|TRBJ2-1|TRBV6-1
TGTGCCAGCAGTCAAGGACAGGGCCTATACAATGAGCAGTTCTTC
CASSQGQGLYNEQFF
>.|TRBD1|TRBJ1-3|TRBV29-1
TGCAGCGTGGGACCACAGGGGGCAACGGGAAACACCATATATTTT
CSVGPQGATGNTIYF
>.|TRBD1|TRBJ1-1|TRBV5-5
TGTGCCAGCAGCTTGGATCCCGGGACAGGGAGGGCTGAAGCTTTCTTT
CASSLDPGTGRAEAFF